This is a list of T cell receptor beta chains from one sample in a study of cytomegalovirus exposure and HLA in healthy donors. The data were produced by immunoSEQ multiplex PCR, yet TCRdb's version contains in-frame clones alone and is incomplete. The repertoire has about 130,000 clones, around 80% of them found once; the top ten carry 5% to 6%. Sequencing was carried out using PBMCs. Receptors originate from a young man in good health and CMV-seronegative. Both conserved end residues are part of each CDR3. A D gene is named only where the DNA matches it firmly. Size is omitted from some rows. Given values are once, few, many or a class for expanded clones.

clone_size,j_call,d_call,v_call,cdr3_nt,cdr3_aa
once,TRBJ2-7,NA,TRBV6-5,TGTGCCAGCAGTTATTCCCAGGAGGACGAGCAGTACTTC,CASSYSQEDEQYF
NA,TRBJ1-1,NA,TRBV7-9,TGTGCCACGGGGAACACTGAAGCTTTCTTT,CATGNTEAFF
NA,TRBJ2-7,TRBD1,TRBV11-1,TGTGCCAGCAGCTTAGCGGGCACAGGGGTCGAGCAGTACTTC,CASSLAGTGVEQYF
NA,TRBJ1-6,TRBD1,TRBV6-1,TGTGCCAGCAGTGTTTTTGGACAGGGTGATTCACCCCTCCACTTT,CASSVFGQGDSPLHF
once,TRBJ2-1,NA,TRBV7-9,TGTGCCAGCAGCTTAAGGGGGGACAGTCCATACAATGAGCAGTTCTTC,CASSLRGDSPYNEQFF
NA,TRBJ2-1,TRBD1,TRBV6-5,TGTGCCAGCAGTCCGGGACAGGGGTGGTCCGAGCAGTTCTTC,CASSPGQGWSEQFF
NA,TRBJ1-1,NA,TRBV25-1,TGTGCCAGCAGTTTGGCGGGGGCCGGGAACACTGAAGCTTTCTTT,CASSLAGAGNTEAFF
NA,TRBJ1-1,NA,TRBV7-9,TGTGCCAGCAGCTTAGGGGCCTACGGAAGGGGCGACACTGAAGCTTTCTTT,CASSLGAYGRGDTEAFF
few,TRBJ1-2,NA,TRBV7-2,TGTGCCAGCAGCTTCGGACAGCACTATGGCTACACCTTC,CASSFGQHYGYTF
NA,TRBJ1-5,TRBD1,TRBV5-3,TGTGCCAGAAGTCCGGACAGGGTGAGCAATCAGCCCCAGCATTTT,CARSPDRVSNQPQHF
few,TRBJ1-2,NA,TRBV10-3,TGTGCCATCAGTAATCCAGGGCTCTATGGCTACACCTTC,CAISNPGLYGYTF
few,TRBJ1-1,NA,TRBV6-5,TGTGCCAGCAGTCGCCGGAGGGACACTGAAGCTTTCTTT,CASSRRRDTEAFF
NA,TRBJ1-3,NA,TRBV28,TGTGCCAGCAGTTTATTTACCACTTCTTCTGGAAACACCATATATTTT,CASSLFTTSSGNTIYF
NA,TRBJ1-1,NA,TRBV12-2,TGTGCAAGTCACATTAAGGGGGGGCCAGGGTACCTGAACACTGAAGCTTTCTTT,CASHIKGGPGYLNTEAFF
NA,TRBJ1-2,TRBD1,TRBV29-1,TGCAGCGTTTGGACAGGGACTAACTATGGCTACACCTTC,CSVWTGTNYGYTF
NA,TRBJ2-7,NA,TRBV9,TGTGCCAGCAGCGTAGATGGAGACAGGCGAAACGAGCAGTACTTC,CASSVDGDRRNEQYF
NA,TRBJ2-1,NA,TRBV7-2,TGTGCCAGCAGCTTTTATCATGAGCAGTTCTTC,CASSFYHEQFF
NA,TRBJ2-1,TRBD2,TRBV27,TGTGCCAGCAGTTTAGGGTCTAGCGGGGGGGTCAATGAGCAGTTCTTC,CASSLGSSGGVNEQFF
NA,TRBJ2-7,NA,TRBV28,TGTGCCAGCAGTCCCCCAACTAGCTCATTGGTCGAGCAGTACTTC,CASSPPTSSLVEQYF
NA,TRBJ2-2,NA,TRBV28,TGTGCCAGCCTAACCCCCACGTCAACGGGGGAGCTGTTTTTT,CASLTPTSTGELFF
NA,TRBJ2-6,NA,TRBV4-2,TGTGCCAGCAGCCCGACAGCATCTGGGGCCAACGTCCTGACTTTC,CASSPTASGANVLTF
NA,TRBJ1-1,TRBD1,TRBV11-2,TGTGCCAGCAGCTCCTACAGGGGACCCGAAGCTTTCTTT,CASSSYRGPEAFF
NA,TRBJ1-3,NA,TRBV6-5,TGTGCCAGCAGTTCCTACCTTCTGGTGCAAAGAAACACCATATATTTT,CASSSYLLVQRNTIYF
NA,TRBJ2-3,TRBD2,TRBV4-1,TGCGCCAGCAGCCAAGTTTTCACTAGCGGGAGTGATACGCAGTATTTT,CASSQVFTSGSDTQYF
NA,TRBJ2-5,TRBD2,TRBV4-1,TGCGCCAGCAGCCAAGTACTAGCGGACAAGTCATGGGAGACCCAGTACTTC,CASSQVLADKSWETQYF
NA,TRBJ1-5,NA,TRBV10-3,TGTGCCATCAGCACGGGAGGGAAGGGGAATCAGCCCCAGCATTTT,CAISTGGKGNQPQHF
few,TRBJ2-5,TRBD1,TRBV6-1,TGTGCCAGCAGTGAAGCAGACAGGGCGGGTGGAGAGACCCAGTACTTC,CASSEADRAGGETQYF
NA,TRBJ2-3,NA,TRBV5-1,TGCGCCAGCAGCTCGGGACTCAATCTGGCAGATACGCAGTATTTT,CASSSGLNLADTQYF
NA,TRBJ2-7,NA,TRBV4-1,TGCGCCAGCAGCCTTAACAGAGACTACGAGCAGTACTTC,CASSLNRDYEQYF
few,TRBJ2-7,NA,TRBV5-6,TGTGCCAGCAGCGGTGACGCAGCCCTAGCGTCGGGGGAGCAGTACTTC,CASSGDAALASGEQYF
NA,TRBJ2-1,NA,TRBV20-1,TGCAGTGCCCCCTTTAATGAGCAGTTCTTC,CSAPFNEQFF
NA,TRBJ1-5,NA,TRBV10-3,TGTGCCATCAGTGAAGGTGGGGGCGACGGGCAGCCCCAGCATTTT,CAISEGGGDGQPQHF
once,TRBJ2-5,TRBD2,TRBV4-3,TGCGCCAGCAGCCAAGAACTAGCGGGTTGGGAGACCCAGTACTTC,CASSQELAGWETQYF
NA,TRBJ1-1,TRBD1,TRBV19,TGTGCCAGTAGTACACCGGGACAGGGGGTAAGCACTGAAGCTTTCTTT,CASSTPGQGVSTEAFF
NA,TRBJ2-3,NA,TRBV11-3,TGTGCCAGCAGCTCCGGTTCGGGGGTCGCAGATACGCAGTATTTT,CASSSGSGVADTQYF
NA,TRBJ1-3,TRBD1,TRBV30,TGTGCCTGGAGTCCTCAGGGGGCAGCTGGAAACACCATATATTTT,CAWSPQGAAGNTIYF
NA,TRBJ1-2,NA,TRBV28,TGTGCCAGCAGGCGAAACTATGGCTACACCTTC,CASRRNYGYTF
NA,TRBJ2-2,TRBD2,TRBV5-1,TGCGCCAGCAGCCTTGGGACTAGCGTGAACACCGGGGAGCTGTTTTTT,CASSLGTSVNTGELFF
NA,TRBJ1-2,NA,TRBV18,TGTGCCAGCTCACCCCAAACACCGGGCTACACCTTC,CASSPQTPGYTF
NA,TRBJ1-2,TRBD1,TRBV5-4,TGTGCCAGCAGCTTGGGTAGAGGGGGACAGGCCGGCTATGGCTACACCTTC,CASSLGRGGQAGYGYTF
NA,TRBJ2-5,TRBD2,TRBV5-1,TGCGCCAGCAGCCTGGGACTAGCGGGAGAAGAGACCCAGTACTTC,CASSLGLAGEETQYF
few,TRBJ1-1,NA,TRBV6-5,TGTGCCAGCATTAGATCGACGGGGAACACTGAAGCTTTCTTT,CASIRSTGNTEAFF
NA,TRBJ1-1,NA,TRBV5-6,TGTGCCAGCAGCTTTGGAGTAGGTGGTACTGAAGCTTTCTTT,CASSFGVGGTEAFF
few,TRBJ2-1,TRBD1,TRBV25-1,TGTGCCAGCAGTGACCCGGGACAGGGTGACAATGAGCAGTTCTTC,CASSDPGQGDNEQFF
NA,TRBJ1-5,NA,TRBV14,TGTGCCAGCAGCCCCCAGGGCAATCAGCCCCAGCATTTT,CASSPQGNQPQHF
NA,TRBJ1-5,NA,TRBV6-6,TGTGCCAGCCGACCAAGGGGAATTCAGCCCCAGCATTTT,CASRPRGIQPQHF
NA,TRBJ2-1,NA,TRBV13,TGTGCCAGCAGCTTCGGCCGGACTTACAATGAGCAGTTCTTC,CASSFGRTYNEQFF
NA,TRBJ1-4,NA,TRBV6-5,TGTGCCAGCAGTTATAGGGCCGGGGAGAGGAATGAAAAACTGTTTTTT,CASSYRAGERNEKLFF
NA,TRBJ2-7,TRBD1,TRBV7-2,TGTGCCAGCAGCTTAACCGGGACAGGTACCTACGAGCAGTACTTC,CASSLTGTGTYEQYF
few,TRBJ2-7,NA,TRBV28,TGTGCCAGCAGTTTGTGGCAGGGATCCTACGAGCAGTACTTC,CASSLWQGSYEQYF
NA,TRBJ2-7,TRBD2,TRBV4-2,TGTGCCAGCAGCGTCGAGTTAGCGGGGAAATGGAACGAGCAGTACTTC,CASSVELAGKWNEQYF
NA,TRBJ2-1,NA,TRBV9,TGTGCCAGCAGCGTAGGAGCGGGTGCCTACAATGAGCAGTTCTTC,CASSVGAGAYNEQFF
NA,TRBJ2-1,TRBD2,TRBV6-1,TGTGCCAGCAGTGAAAGCGGGACTAGCACCGCGCAGTTCTTC,CASSESGTSTAQFF
NA,TRBJ1-3,NA,TRBV7-9,TGTGCCAGCAGCCCCGCAGGATACTCTGGAAACACCATATATTTT,CASSPAGYSGNTIYF
NA,TRBJ1-2,TRBD1,TRBV2,TGTGCCAGCACCCTCCGGACAGGGGGCGGCTATGGCTACACCTTC,CASTLRTGGGYGYTF
few,TRBJ2-6,TRBD1,TRBV28,TGTGCCAGCAGTGGGGGGACAGGGCCGGACTCTGGGGCCAACGTCCTGACTTTC,CASSGGTGPDSGANVLTF
NA,TRBJ1-2,NA,TRBV28,TGTGCCAGCAGTTTTAGACAGGACTATGGCTACACCTTC,CASSFRQDYGYTF
few,TRBJ2-1,TRBD2,TRBV19,TGTGCCAGTAGTATACAGGGAGGGTCCTACAATGAGCAGTTCTTC,CASSIQGGSYNEQFF
NA,TRBJ1-1,TRBD1,TRBV6-5,TGTGCCAGCAGTTATTTTCGACAGGGGGCGAGGACTGAAGCTTTCTTT,CASSYFRQGARTEAFF
once,TRBJ2-5,NA,TRBV6-6,TGTGCCAGCAGTTACGGATCAGGGGGGCGAGAGACCCAGTACTTC,CASSYGSGGRETQYF